The sequence of this TCR beta chain was determined in a study of STAT3 mutations in large granular lymphocyte leukemia. A word on this clone: Its antigen is as yet unknown.

General study points: No sample exists from the first appearance of each clone. Every T-LGLL patient had at least one immunodominant TCRbeta clonotype. All newly emerging clones after therapy were STAT3 wild type. In several patients, dominant TCR clone burden exceeded STAT3 mutant burden.

Average productive template count per sample was 40,000 to 45,000. The repertoire was sequenced with immunoSEQ multiplex PCR; TCRdb's copy has only in-frame clones and lacks some. The repertoire holds around 13,000 clones, with about 85% as singletons. CDR1 and CDR2 (germline): SGHRS, YFSETQ. V dropped 4 bases and J dropped 9 bases, with 14 bases sitting between them. The CDR3 runs 13 residues. The source of this sequence is a man in his sixties with T-cell large granular lymphocyte leukemia. Some clones in this sample may be carry-over from other donors' samples. The sequenced material came from peripheral blood mononuclear cells. The rearrangement joins TRBV5-1 to TRBJ2-1; D is perhaps TRBD1 (6 bases). The CDR3 is CASSIDRFGEQFF. The CDR3 region has the DNA TGCGCCAGCAGCATAGACAGGTTTGGTGAGCAGTTCTTC.